Listed below are T cell receptor beta chains from one sample, sequenced in a study of naive and memory T cell subsets. TCRdb redid the calling of the UMI-ligation and nested PCR reads with MiXCR, one entry per CDR3 protein. This table holds 65,000 to 85,000 distinct CDR3 sequences, about an eighth found once. What was sequenced was central memory CD4+ T cells from blood. These receptors all stem from a human donor in good health. CDR3s include the opening cysteine and the closing phenylalanine or tryptophan. A D gene is named only where the DNA matches it firmly. For some rows the clone size is stated as once, few or many, or as a class when expanded; others skip it.

TRBV7-2	TRBD2	many	TRBJ2-7	TGTGCCAGCAAGGATGTAGGGCGGGAGTACTTCGAGCAGTACTTC	CASKDVGREYFEQYF
TRBV29-1	TRBD1	many	TRBJ2-3	TGCAGCGTTGAGAGGGCCGGGACAGGGGGCATCGGGCAGTATTTT	CSVERAGTGGIGQYF
TRBV7-2	TRBD2	-	TRBJ2-7	TGTGCCAGCAGCTTCACTAGCGGGGCCTACGAGCAGTACTTC	CASSFTSGAYEQYF
TRBV2	TRBD1	-	TRBJ1-6	TGTGCCAGCAGTGACAGGGGGAACTCACCCCTCCACTTT	CASSDRGNSPLHF
TRBV7-2	TRBD2	-	TRBJ2-1	TGTGCCAGCAGACAAGCGGGATTGGAGACGAATGAGCAGTTCTTC	CASRQAGLETNEQFF
TRBV2	-	-	TRBJ2-7	TGTGCCAGCAGCCTACTAGCTTCCTACGAGCAGTACTTC	CASSLLASYEQYF
TRBV4-1	TRBD1	-	TRBJ2-2	TGCGCCAGCAGCCCACACGGGACAGGACGCCCCACCGGGGAGCTGTTTTTT	CASSPHGTGRPTGELFF
TRBV30	-	-	TRBJ1-6	TGTGCCCAGCGGGGGAGCATCTCCTATAATTCACCCCTCCACTTT	CAQRGSISYNSPLHF
TRBV12-3/TRBV12-4	-	few	TRBJ2-1	TGTGCCAGCAGTTTTGTCCGATACAATGAGCAGTTCTTC	CASSFVRYNEQFF
TRBV3-1	-	many	TRBJ2-2	TGTGCCAGCAGCCAAGCAGGCGGCGGCGGGGAGCTGTTTTTT	CASSQAGGGGELFF
TRBV12-3/TRBV12-4	-	-	TRBJ2-3	TGTGCCAGCAGTTTAGCTGGGCGTAGCACAGATACGCAGTATTTT	CASSLAGRSTDTQYF
TRBV7-2	TRBD2	-	TRBJ2-3	TGTGCCAGCAGCCTGATAGCGGGAGGCACAGATACGCAGTATTTT	CASSLIAGGTDTQYF
TRBV27	TRBD2	-	TRBJ2-1	TGTGCCAGCAGTTTGCTGACTAGCGGGGAGCAGTTCTTC	CASSLLTSGEQFF
TRBV20-1	-	many	TRBJ1-1	TGCAGTGCCCAACAGAGGGACACTGAAGCTTTCTTT	CSAQQRDTEAFF
TRBV28	TRBD1	-	TRBJ2-7	TGTGCCAGCAGTTTACGCCCGGGACAGGGCTACGAGCAGTACTTC	CASSLRPGQGYEQYF
TRBV10-3	-	many	TRBJ2-1	TGTGCCATCAGTGACGGGGTTTACAATGAGCAGTTCTTC	CAISDGVYNEQFF
TRBV18	TRBD1	few	TRBJ2-1	TGTGCCAGCTCACCACCGGCAGGGGGAAAGAACAATGAGCAGTTCTTC	CASSPPAGGKNNEQFF
TRBV29-1	-	many	TRBJ2-5	TGCAGCGTTACCCCTCGCGGGCAGAACCAAGAGACCCAGTACTTC	CSVTPRGQNQETQYF
TRBV29-1	-	few	TRBJ2-7	TGCAGCGTTGCGGGACGGGCCGCCGCCTACGAGCAGTACTTC	CSVAGRAAAYEQYF
TRBV7-8	-	few	TRBJ2-1	TGTGCCAGCACCCCACCTGGGACCGGTTACAATGAGCAGTTCTTC	CASTPPGTGYNEQFF
TRBV20-1	TRBD2	few	TRBJ2-3	TGCAGTGCTAGAGGGGGACTAGCGGGAGATACGCAGTATTTT	CSARGGLAGDTQYF
TRBV18	-	-	TRBJ2-3	TGTGCCAGCTCACCAACGGATAAGGGGGATACGCAGTATTTT	CASSPTDKGDTQYF
TRBV18	-	-	TRBJ2-2	TGTGCCAGCTCACCACTGGGGAACACCGGGGAGCTGTTTTTT	CASSPLGNTGELFF
TRBV6-5	-	-	TRBJ2-2	TGTGCCAGCACAAAGGGGGGGATGAACACCGGGGAGCTGTTTTTT	CASTKGGMNTGELFF
TRBV20-1	-	many	TRBJ1-1	TGCAGTGCTCCTGAGGGACTGGTGAACACTGAAGCTTTCTTT	CSAPEGLVNTEAFF
TRBV20-1	TRBD2	-	TRBJ2-7	TGCAGTGCTAGTGGGACTAACTACGAGCAGTACTTC	CSASGTNYEQYF
TRBV18	-	few	TRBJ2-3	TGTGCCAGCTCAAAGCTTCAGACTAGCACAGATACGCAGTATTTT	CASSKLQTSTDTQYF
TRBV7-9	TRBD1	-	TRBJ1-2	TGTGCCAGCAGCTTAGTTTTCCGGGACAGGGGGATGGTAAACTATGGCTACACCTTC	CASSLVFRDRGMVNYGYTF
TRBV7-2	TRBD2	few	TRBJ2-1	TGTGCCAGCAGCCCCAAACTAGCGGGGAATGAGCAGTTCTTC	CASSPKLAGNEQFF
TRBV18	TRBD1	-	TRBJ1-2	TGTGCCAGCTCACCTGGACAGGGCGGCGGAGGCTACACCTTC	CASSPGQGGGGYTF
TRBV11-2	TRBD1	-	TRBJ2-7	TGTGCCAGCAGCTTAGGAGGGACAGGGACCTACGAGCAGTACTTC	CASSLGGTGTYEQYF
TRBV29-1	-	many	TRBJ1-5	TGCAGCGTTGGAGGGGGAGTTAGCAATCAGCCCCAGCATTTT	CSVGGGVSNQPQHF
TRBV6-1	TRBD2	many	TRBJ2-1	TGTGCCAGCAGTGCCTTAATAGCTAGCGGGAGCCCTCAGTTCTTC	CASSALIASGSPQFF
TRBV7-8	TRBD1	medium-sized	TRBJ2-5	TGTGCCAGCAGCTCAAGGGACAGGGCAGAGACCCAGTACTTC	CASSSRDRAETQYF
TRBV5-6	-	few	TRBJ2-4	TGTGCCAGCAGCCCCCAGGGCAGAAACATTCAGTACTTC	CASSPQGRNIQYF
TRBV5-5	-	few	TRBJ2-5	TGTGCCAGCAGCTCACGATGGAAGGAAGAGACCCAGTACTTC	CASSSRWKEETQYF